The 25 T cell receptor beta chains below were found in one sample sequenced in a study of immune characterization of retroperitoneal liposarcoma. One entry per CDR3 protein, called by TCRdb with MiXCR from the PCR reads. In the table there are roughly 2,500 distinct CDR3 sequences, 20% to 25% of which are singletons. Sequenced input: tumor tissue. The receptors come from a male donor with retroperitoneal liposarcoma.

This clonotype rates as medium-sized. The chain joins TRBV7-2 to TRBJ2-1; the match to TRBD2 covers 10 bases. The CDR3 totals 17 residues. Unmatched junction bases numbered 10, after V lost 1 base and J lost 7 bases. CDR1 and CDR2 from the germline V gene are SGHTA and FQGNSA. The CDR3 loop reads CASSLVGASGRGNEQFF. CDR3 coding DNA: TGTGCCAGCAGCTTAGTCGGGGCTAGCGGGAGAGGGAATGAGCAGTTCTTC.

In its sample, this clonotype ranks as medium-sized. The chain carries TRBV12-3 or TRBV12-4 and TRBJ2-1; possibly TRBD1 for D (6 bases). The CDR3 extends over 15 amino acids. Trimming left V 5 bases short and J 10 bases short, with 21 bases between. The CDR3 reads CASSLQGRGAYEQFF. The DNA for the CDR3 is TGTGCCAGCAGTCTACAGGGCCGAGGGGCTTACGAGCAGTTCTTC.

This clonotype occurred many times. This chain joins TRBV7-6 and TRBJ2-3; no clear D. Germline values: CDR1 SGHVS, CDR2 FNYEAQ. V was cut by 0 bases and J by 4 bases, with 11 bases left in between. The CDR3 has 15 residues. The CDR3 nucleotides read TGTGCCAGCAGCTTAGCGCCAGATAGGTCAGATACGCAGTATTTT. Translation: CASSLAPDRSDTQYF.

This clonotype counts as large (0.1 to 1%). The chain is built from TRBV6-1 and TRBJ2-1; D gene uncertain. CDR3 size: 13 residues. Germline CDR1 reads MNHNS; CDR2 reads SASEGT. The V end lost 6 bases, the J end lost 13 bases, and 19 bases lay between the germline ends. The CDR3 DNA follows: TGTGCCAGCAGCTGGGGTATCCGAGAGACCCAGTTCTTC. This gives the protein CASSWGIRETQFF.

The chain couples TRBV27 to TRBJ2-1; 7 nucleotides agree with TRBD2. Judging by the DNA end, TRBJ2-5 fits better; the J call may be wrong. The CDR3 has 16 residues. CDR1 is MNHEY, CDR2 SMNVEV, per germline (reference sequence). The CDR3 is CASSPGRLAASPTQYF. The CDR3 DNA follows: TGTGCCAGCAGCCCCGGAAGGCTAGCGGCCTCGCCAACCCAGTACTTC.

This clonotype was recorded many times. The V call is TRBV12-3 or TRBV12-4, the J call TRBJ2-1; 7 bases match TRBD1. The DNA end favors TRBJ2-7, so the J call may be wrong. There are 14 residues in the CDR3. The CDR3 sequence: CASTPSTGIYEQYF. The CDR3 DNA reads as TGTGCCAGCACCCCTTCGACAGGGATTTACGAGCAGTACTTC.

This clonotype was seen many times. V gene TRBV24-1 combines with J gene TRBJ2-1, with TRBD1 identical over 9 bases. J lost 2 bases, V lost 3 bases, and 4 bases had no gene match. The CDR3 extends over 16 amino acids. Germline CDR1 KGHDR, CDR2 SFDVKD. DNA of the CDR3: TGTGCCACCAGTGATCCCGGGACAGGGACCTACAATGAGCAGTTCTTC. Its translation: CATSDPGTGTYNEQFF.

The V and J genes are TRBV5-1 and TRBJ2-1; TRBD1 aligns across 9 bases. The J segment lost 3 bases and the V segment lost 7 bases, leaving 8 bases of the junction unmatched. The CDR3 totals 15 residues. Germline V gives CDR1 SGHRS, CDR2 YFSETQ. The CDR3 bases are TGCGCCAGCCGTATCCGGGACAGGGTCTACAATGAGCAGTTCTTC. Translated: CASRIRDRVYNEQFF.

This clonotype is large within its sample. This rearrangement joins TRBV6-1 to TRBJ2-1; 8 bases line up with TRBD2. Trimming took 8 bases from V and 7 from J; bases not matched to a gene: 7. There are 13 residues in the CDR3. Germline V CDR1 and CDR2: MNHNS, SASEGT. CDR3 nucleotides: TGTGCCAGCGGGACTAGGAATAGGAATGAGCAGTTCTTC. As protein: CASGTRNRNEQFF.

Within the sample, this clonotype is medium-sized (0.01 to 0.1%). The chain carries TRBV7-2 and TRBJ2-5, with D possibly matching TRBD1 (6 bases). Trimming removed 5 bases at V and 4 bases at J, with 11 bases between. Per the germline V gene, CDR1 is SGHTA and CDR2 is FQGNSA. The CDR3 runs to 13 residues. As DNA, the CDR3 is TGTGCCAGCAGCACCTGGACAGCAGAGACCCAGTACTTC. Protein sequence: CASSTWTAETQYF.

The chain combines TRBV7-2 with TRBJ2-4; 10 positions match TRBD1. CDR1 and CDR2 from the germline V gene are SGHTA and FQGNSA. The CDR3 runs to 16 residues. The V and J ends lost 0 bases and 6 bases, in that order; junction bases with no gene match: 5. CDR3 in amino acids: CASSLAPGTGVNIQYF. The CDR3 region has the DNA TGTGCCAGCAGCTTAGCTCCCGGGACAGGGGTAAACATTCAGTACTTC. Together with reference TRBV7-2 and TRBJ2-4, the CDR3 gives the full variable domain: GAGVSQSPSNKVTEKGKDVELRCDPISGHTALYWYRQSLGQGLEFLIYFQGNSAPDKSGLPSDRFSAERTGGSVSTLTIQRTQQEDSAVYLCASSLAPGTGVNIQYFGAGTRLSVL.

This clonotype is deemed medium-sized. The gene calls are TRBV7-2 and TRBJ2-1; TRBD2 matches at 9 bases. The CDR3 is made up of 15 amino acids. Trimming took 1 base from V and 3 from J; bases not matched to a gene: 1. Germline assignment: CDR1 SGHTA and CDR2 FQGNSA. The CDR3 loop reads CASSLDSGSYNEQFF. The CDR3 region has the DNA TGTGCCAGCAGCTTAGATAGCGGGAGCTACAATGAGCAGTTCTTC.

Within the sample, this clonotype is large. The chain carries TRBV10-1 and TRBJ2-1, with D uncertain. This CDR3 has 13 amino acids. V lost 5 bases, J lost 5 bases, and 10 bases lay in between. Germline V gives CDR1 WNHNN, CDR2 SYGVQD (reference sequence). The CDR3 coding sequence is TGCGCCAGCAGTTTAGGGCTCAACAATGAGCAGTTCTTC. It yields the protein CASSLGLNNEQFF.

This chain links TRBV6-1 with TRBJ2-5; no definite D call. TRBJ2-1 matches the DNA end more closely, so the J call is doubtful. The CDR3 loop spans 13 amino acids. Germline assignment: CDR1 MNHNS and CDR2 SASEGT. In DNA form, the CDR3 reads TGTGCCGGATCTGCGACGCTCCAAGAGACCCAGTTCTTC. Protein product: CAGSATLQETQFF.

By sample share, this clonotype is large (0.1 to 1%). The chain links TRBV6-1 to TRBJ2-1, with D tentatively TRBD1 (5 bases). Judging by the DNA end, TRBJ2-7 fits better; the J call may be wrong. Germline CDR1 MNHNS, CDR2 SASEGT. CDR3 size: 15 residues. CDR3 sequence reads: CASSALEGVPYEQYF. Written as DNA, the CDR3 is TGTGCCAGCAGTGCCTTAGAAGGGGTCCCCTACGAGCAGTACTTC.

This clonotype was detected ten times or more. A much larger clone differs from this one at a single base, so this may be a read error. The chain combines TRBV6-1 with TRBJ2-1; 7 bases map to TRBD1. This CDR3 region has 16 residues. With V trimmed by 6 bases and J by 13 bases, 21 bases remained unmatched. Germline lookup yields CDR1 MNHNS and CDR2 SASEGT. Here the CDR3 DNA reads TGTGCCAGCAGAAGGGTAGGACAGGCGGGTAAAGAGACCCAGTTCTTC. Amino acids: CASRRVGQAGKETQFF.

The chain recombines TRBV6-1 with TRBJ2-1, with D maybe TRBD1 (7 bases). The CDR3 loop spans 14 amino acids. Trimming removed 7 bases from V and 4 bases from J, with 14 bases in between. Germline V gene sequence: CDR1 MNHNS, CDR2 SASEGT. The CDR3 DNA reads TGTGCCAGCACAGGGGGGACAGTATACAATGAGCAGTTCTTC. Amino acids: CASTGGTVYNEQFF.

The chain carries TRBV27 and TRBJ2-1; unclear D gene. Between the trimmed V and J ends, which lost 6 bases and 3 bases, there was a span of 9 bases. The length of the CDR3 is 13 residues. The germline CDR1 and CDR2 sequences are MNHEY and SMNVEV (reference sequence). The CDR3 DNA reads TGTGCCAGCAGCTTAGTGGTCTACAATGAGCAGTTCTTC. This translates into CASSLVVYNEQFF.

This clonotype is deemed large. The J gene is TRBJ2-1, the V gene TRBV6-1; 7 bases are shared with TRBD2. From germline, CDR1 is MNHNS and CDR2 SASEGT. J lost 9 bases, V lost 5 bases, and 16 bases had no gene match. The CDR3 sequence is 16 residues long. The CDR3 reads CASSWSKGGSVSEQFF. CDR3 nucleotide sequence: TGTGCCAGCAGTTGGTCCAAGGGCGGGAGCGTCAGTGAGCAGTTCTTC.

By its share, this clonotype is medium-sized. The chain recombines TRBV6-1 with TRBJ2-3, with 14 positions matching TRBD2. Germline V gives CDR1 MNHNS, CDR2 SASEGT. The CDR3 has 17 residues. V shed 3 bases and J 3 bases; nucleotides not matched to a gene: 5. The CDR3 DNA is TGTGCCAGCAGTGAGGGGACTAGCGGGAGAGTGACAGATACGCAGTATTTT. Translated: CASSEGTSGRVTDTQYF.

In this sample, this clonotype turned up many times. The CDR3 is CASSQGVFEQYF. CDR3 bases: TGTGCCAGCAGCCAAGGGGTTTTCGAGCAGTACTTC. The rearrangement uses TRBV11-1 and TRBJ2-1; tentatively, D is TRBD1 (5 bases). The J call is in doubt because the DNA end fits TRBJ2-7 better. The CDR3 is 12 amino acids. Germline V CDR1 and CDR2: SGHAT, FQDESV (reference sequence).

This clonotype is categorized as medium-sized. The chain joins TRBV27 to TRBJ2-1; 14 bases match TRBD2. The CDR3 length is 17 residues. The ends lost 9 bases at V and 1 base at J; junction bases unmatched: 8. CDR1 and CDR2 (germline): MNHEY, SMNVEV (reference sequence). The DNA for the CDR3 is TGTGCCAGTACAGCTGGGACTAGCGGGAGTTCCTACAATGAGCAGTTCTTC. Translating gives CASTAGTSGSSYNEQFF.

Sample share makes this clonotype medium-sized. This sequence joins TRBV27 and TRBJ2-1; D may be TRBD1 (5 bases). This CDR3 contains 14 residues. The V end lost 5 bases, the J end lost 9 bases, and 17 bases lay between the germline ends. Germline V gene lookup returns CDR1 MNHEY and CDR2 SMNVEV (reference sequence). CDR3 sequence reads: CASSPNPNRFEQFF. As DNA, the CDR3 is TGTGCCAGCAGTCCCAACCCTAACAGGTTTGAGCAGTTCTTC.

CDR3 residues: CASGLRAGGYFTDTQYF. As DNA, the CDR3 is TGTGCCAGCGGTCTAAGAGCGGGGGGCTATTTCACAGATACGCAGTATTTT. The chain links TRBV27 to TRBJ2-3; 9 bases fit TRBD2. The V and J ends lost 8 bases and 2 bases, in that order; junction bases with no gene match: 14. Germline V CDR1 and CDR2: MNHEY, SMNVEV (reference sequence). This CDR3 is built from 17 residues.

Points on this clonotype: A much larger clone differs by one base, so this may be a read error. V and J are TRBV6-1 and TRBJ2-5; a weak D match, TRBD1 (5 bases). Near its end, the DNA agrees better with TRBJ2-7, so the J call may be wrong. The CDR3 sequence is 14 residues long. Germline V gene sequence: CDR1 MNHNS, CDR2 SASEGT. This CDR3 reads CASTQAPLMIEQYF. The CDR3 DNA reads TGTGCCAGCACACAGGCCCCTCTAATGATCGAGCAGTACTTC.